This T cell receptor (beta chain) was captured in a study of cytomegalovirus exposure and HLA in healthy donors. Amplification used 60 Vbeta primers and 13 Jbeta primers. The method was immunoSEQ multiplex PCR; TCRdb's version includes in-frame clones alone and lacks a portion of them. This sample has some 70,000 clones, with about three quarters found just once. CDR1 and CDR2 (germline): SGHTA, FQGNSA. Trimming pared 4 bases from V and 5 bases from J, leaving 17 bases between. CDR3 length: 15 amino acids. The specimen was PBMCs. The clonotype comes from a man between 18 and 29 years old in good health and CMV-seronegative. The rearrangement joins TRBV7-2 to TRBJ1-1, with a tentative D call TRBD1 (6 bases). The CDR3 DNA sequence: TGTGCCAGCAGCTCATCCAGGTGGGGGCGGACTGAAGCTTTCTTT. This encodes CASSSSRWGRTEAFF.